This is a list of T cell receptor beta chains from one sample in a study of T cell repertoires in MIS-A myocarditis. TCRdb's copy holds only in-frame clones and misses some; the assay was immunoSEQ multiplex PCR. The sample lists around 10,000 clones; approximately 90% were seen once. The sequencing input was thoracic lymph node tissue obtained at autopsy. The receptors shown here come from a young man with fulminant myocarditis from multisystem inflammatory syndrome in adults (MIS-A) after COVID-19. Each CDR3 is given with its conserved first and last residue. Each record gives: V gene, D gene, J gene, clone size, CDR3 protein, CDR3 DNA. The D gene is left open where the match is weak. Part of the rows lack a size; the others show once, few, many or a class for expanded clones.

>TRBV5-6|TRBD1|TRBJ2-5|.
CASSWDRGQETQYF
TGTGCCAGCAGCTGGGACAGGGGGCAAGAGACCCAGTACTTC
>TRBV9|.|TRBJ2-2|.
CASSKTGSNTGELFF
TGTGCCAGCAGCAAAACAGGTTCGAACACCGGGGAGCTGTTTTTT
>TRBV4-1|TRBD1|TRBJ1-1|once
CASSQAPPIRGWGTEAFF
TGCGCCAGCAGCCAAGCCCCCCCCATCAGGGGGTGGGGCACTGAAGCTTTCTTT
>TRBV2|.|TRBJ1-5|few
CASSKDRANQPQHF
TGTGCCAGCAGCAAAGACAGAGCCAATCAGCCCCAGCATTTT
>TRBV10-3|.|TRBJ1-5|.
CAISDPGTGPRESPQHF
TGTGCCATCAGTGATCCTGGAACAGGCCCTAGAGAATCGCCCCAGCATTTT
>TRBV10-2|.|TRBJ2-4|.
CASGTQNIQYF
TGCGCCAGCGGGACTCAAAACATTCAGTACTTC
>TRBV28|.|TRBJ2-7|.
CASAHPLLREQYF
TGTGCCAGCGCGCATCCCCTACTACGGGAGCAGTACTTC
>TRBV28|.|TRBJ1-4|once
CASTPLTGYEKLFF
TGTGCCAGCACCCCGCTAACGGGTTATGAAAAACTGTTTTTT
>TRBV6-6|.|TRBJ1-1|once
CASTRINTEAFF
TGTGCCAGCACAAGGATCAACACTGAAGCTTTCTTT
>TRBV20-1|TRBD2|TRBJ2-5|once
CGGDGGETQYF
TGCGGGGGGGACGGGGGAGAGACCCAGTACTTC
>TRBV29-1|TRBD1|TRBJ1-1|once
CSVGQGWGMNTEAFF
TGCAGCGTTGGACAGGGCTGGGGCATGAACACTGAAGCTTTCTTT
>TRBV6-2/TRBV6-3|.|TRBJ2-6|.
CASSYTVGSGASGANVLTF
TGTGCCAGCAGTTACACCGTCGGGTCGGGGGCCTCTGGGGCCAACGTCCTGACTTTC
>TRBV2|TRBD1|TRBJ1-4|.
CATIINPGGWEEKLFF
TGTGCCACCATCATCAATCCAGGGGGCTGGGAGGAAAAACTGTTTTTT
>TRBV6-5|.|TRBJ2-2|.
CASTGLLDTGELFF
TGTGCCAGCACCGGGTTACTAGACACCGGGGAGCTGTTTTTT
>TRBV5-4|TRBD2|TRBJ2-3|.
CASSLTGGADTQYF
TGTGCCAGCAGCTTAACGGGGGGGGCGGATACGCAGTATTTT
>TRBV7-9|TRBD2|TRBJ2-1|.
CASSPRSIGAGDEQFF
TGTGCTAGCAGCCCCAGGTCGATCGGGGCGGGAGATGAGCAGTTCTTC
>TRBV4-2|TRBD1|TRBJ1-2|.
CASSQVPRQGADYGYTF
TGTGCCAGCAGCCAAGTTCCCCGACAGGGGGCGGACTATGGCTACACCTTC
>TRBV10-1|TRBD2|TRBJ2-1|.
CASSELAGGPSEQFF
TGCGCCAGCAGTGAATTAGCGGGAGGGCCGTCTGAGCAGTTCTTC
>TRBV19|TRBD1|TRBJ1-5|.
CASSIGWGQGDQPQHF
TGTGCCAGTAGTATAGGGTGGGGACAGGGAGATCAGCCCCAGCATTTT
>TRBV14|TRBD1|TRBJ2-3|.
CASSQYQGVMRDTQYF
TGTGCCAGCAGCCAATACCAGGGGGTCATGCGAGATACGCAGTATTTT
>TRBV7-2|.|TRBJ1-1|.
CASNTRTNTEAFF
TGTGCCAGCAACACCAGGACGAACACTGAAGCTTTCTTT
>TRBV7-3|.|TRBJ2-2|once
CASSETGSGELFF
TGTGCCAGCAGTGAAACAGGGTCCGGGGAGCTGTTTTTT
>TRBV10-3|TRBD2|TRBJ2-3|.
CAISPGTSGTGGGTDTQYF
TGTGCCATCAGCCCCGGGACTAGCGGGACTGGGGGTGGCACAGATACGCAGTATTTT
>TRBV7-2|TRBD1|TRBJ1-1|.
CASSLEAGGFNTEAFF
TGTGCCAGCAGCTTAGAGGCAGGGGGCTTCAACACTGAAGCTTTCTTT
>TRBV9|TRBD2|TRBJ2-3|.
CASSSRGLGESDTQYF
TGTGCCAGCTCGTCACGAGGACTAGGAGAATCAGATACGCAGTATTTT
>TRBV7-2|.|TRBJ2-7|.
CASTPRPPHEQYF
TGTGCCAGCACCCCTCGCCCCCCCCACGAGCAGTACTTC
>TRBV9|.|TRBJ1-5|.
CASSVEGGKNQPQHF
TGTGCCAGCAGCGTGGAGGGGGGTAAGAATCAGCCCCAGCATTTT
>TRBV6-6|.|TRBJ2-3|.
CASRIYADTQYF
TGTGCCAGCAGGATTTACGCAGATACGCAGTATTTT
>TRBV5-1|.|TRBJ1-1|.
CASSLGARESAFF
TGCGCCAGCAGCTTGGGGGCGCGGGAATCGGCTTTCTTT
>TRBV3-1/TRBV3-2|.|TRBJ2-7|.
CASSQGTEQYF
TGTGCCAGCAGCCAAGGTACCGAGCAGTACTTC
>TRBV18|TRBD1|TRBJ1-1|.
CASSPGQLTTEAFF
TGTGCCAGCTCACCGGGACAGCTGACTACTGAAGCTTTCTTT
>TRBV30|.|TRBJ1-1|.
CAWTLWGGTEAFF
TGTGCCTGGACCCTCTGGGGCGGCACTGAAGCTTTCTTT
>TRBV9|TRBD1|TRBJ1-1|.
CASSVGQDNTEAFF
TGTGCCAGCAGCGTTGGACAGGACAACACTGAAGCTTTCTTT
>TRBV19|.|TRBJ1-2|.
CASNLIGGSNYGYTF
TGTGCCAGCAACCTAATAGGGGGATCTAACTATGGCTACACCTTC
>TRBV2|.|TRBJ1-5|.
CASDAQGLSNQPQHF
TGTGCCAGCGACGCACAGGGTTTGAGCAATCAGCCCCAGCATTTT
>TRBV30|.|TRBJ2-7|.
CAWSVGAYEQYF
TGTGCCTGGAGTGTCGGGGCCTACGAGCAGTACTTC
>TRBV5-4|.|TRBJ1-1|.
CASSGGDRNTEAFF
TGTGCCAGCAGCGGCGGTGACAGGAACACTGAAGCTTTCTTT
>TRBV30|TRBD1|TRBJ1-3|.
CAWRRDRTYGNTIYF
TGTGCCTGGAGGCGGGACAGGACGTATGGAAACACCATATATTTT
>TRBV11-2|.|TRBJ1-2|.
CASSLDSYGYTF
TGTGCCAGCAGCCTAGACTCCTATGGCTACACCTTC
>TRBV29-1|.|TRBJ2-1|.
CSLQQGLNNEQLF
TGCAGTTTACAACAGGGACTGAACAATGAGCAGCTCTTC
>TRBV10-3|.|TRBJ1-2|.
CAISESRWEGYTF
TGTGCCATCAGTGAGTCGAGGTGGGAAGGCTACACCTTC
>TRBV6-4|TRBD1|TRBJ2-3|.
CASSAEQGVDTQYF
TGTGCCAGCAGTGCTGAACAGGGGGTGGATACGCAGTATTTT
>TRBV6-2/TRBV6-3|.|TRBJ2-7|.
CASSYPGKYYEQYF
TGTGCCAGCAGTTACCCCGGGAAGTACTACGAGCAGTACTTC
>TRBV29-1|.|TRBJ1-4|once
CSVGDATNEKLFF
TGCAGCGTTGGCGATGCAACTAATGAAAAACTGTTTTTT
>TRBV6-5|.|TRBJ1-5|.
CASRYGGASNNQPQHF
TGTGCCAGCAGATACGGGGGGGCGTCTAACAATCAGCCCCAGCATTTT
>TRBV5-8|.|TRBJ2-3|.
CASSPAKTFTDTQYF
TGTGCCAGCAGCCCCGCCAAGACTTTCACAGATACGCAGTATTTT
>TRBV2|.|TRBJ1-3|.
CATQTSSGNTIYF
TGTGCCACCCAGACCAGCTCTGGAAACACCATATATTTT
>TRBV6-1|.|TRBJ1-5|few
CASSGLDTLSNQPQHF
TGTGCCAGCAGTGGCCTGGACACTTTAAGCAATCAGCCCCAGCATTTT
>TRBV27|TRBD1|TRBJ1-5|.
CASSSRTGANNQPQHF
TGTGCCAGCAGTTCCCGGACAGGTGCTAACAATCAGCCCCAGCATTTT
>TRBV11-3|.|TRBJ2-1|few
CASSSTGYNEQFF
TGTGCCAGCAGCTCCACAGGGTACAATGAGCAGTTCTTC
>TRBV27|.|TRBJ2-5|.
CASSHGLRGEETQYF
TGTGCCAGCAGTCACGGACTACGCGGAGAAGAGACCCAGTACTTC
>TRBV7-8|.|TRBJ2-2|.
CASSFDHVGWGVGSSGELFF
TGTGCCAGCAGCTTCGACCACGTGGGGTGGGGGGTTGGTTCTTCCGGGGAGCTGTTTTTT
>TRBV5-1|TRBD2|TRBJ2-7|.
CASSLRSGGYEQYF
TGCGCCAGCAGCTTGCGGTCGGGGGGGTACGAGCAGTACTTC
>TRBV7-8|TRBD1|TRBJ1-1|.
CASSSLGQGTEAFF
TGTGCCAGCAGCTCCCTTGGACAGGGGACGGAAGCTTTCTTT
>TRBV6-5|.|TRBJ2-7|.
CASNAPGRYEQYF
TGTGCCAGCAACGCACCGGGCCGCTACGAGCAGTACTTC
>TRBV6-2/TRBV6-3|TRBD2|TRBJ2-7|.
CASSYSGGRYEQYF
TGTGCCAGCAGTTACAGCGGGGGGCGCTACGAGCAGTACTTC
>TRBV12-3/TRBV12-4|.|TRBJ2-7|.
CASSLIRGHEQYF
TGTGCCAGCAGCTTAATCAGGGGCCACGAGCAGTACTTC
>TRBV2|.|TRBJ2-1|.
CASISRVQFF
TGTGCCAGCATATCGCGCGTGCAGTTCTTC